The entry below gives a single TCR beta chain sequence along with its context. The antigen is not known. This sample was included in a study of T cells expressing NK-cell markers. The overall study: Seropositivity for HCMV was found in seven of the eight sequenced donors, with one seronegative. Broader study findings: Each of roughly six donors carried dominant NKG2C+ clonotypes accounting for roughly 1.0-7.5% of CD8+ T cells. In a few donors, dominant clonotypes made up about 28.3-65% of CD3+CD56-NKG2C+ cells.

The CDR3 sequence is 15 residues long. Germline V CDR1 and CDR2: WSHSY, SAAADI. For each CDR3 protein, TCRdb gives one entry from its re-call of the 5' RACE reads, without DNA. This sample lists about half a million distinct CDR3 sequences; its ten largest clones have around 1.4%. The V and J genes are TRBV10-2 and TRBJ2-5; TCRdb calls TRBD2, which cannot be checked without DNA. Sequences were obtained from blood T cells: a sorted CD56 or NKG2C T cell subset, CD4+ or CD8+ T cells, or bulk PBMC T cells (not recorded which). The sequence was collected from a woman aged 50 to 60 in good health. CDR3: CASSEGTSGMRTQYF.